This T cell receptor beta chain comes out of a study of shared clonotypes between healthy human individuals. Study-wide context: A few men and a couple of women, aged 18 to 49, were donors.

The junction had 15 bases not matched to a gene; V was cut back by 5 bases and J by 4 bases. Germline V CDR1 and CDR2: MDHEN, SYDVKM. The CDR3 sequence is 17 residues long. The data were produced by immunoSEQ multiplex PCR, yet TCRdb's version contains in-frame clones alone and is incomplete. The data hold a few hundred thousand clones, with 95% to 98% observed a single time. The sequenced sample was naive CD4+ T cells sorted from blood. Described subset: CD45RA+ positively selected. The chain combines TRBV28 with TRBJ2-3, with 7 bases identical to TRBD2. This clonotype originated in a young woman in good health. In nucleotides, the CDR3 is TGTGCCAGCAGTGGCTTCTGGGCGGGAGAGTTCGCAGATACGCAGTATTTT. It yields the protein CASSGFWAGEFADTQYF.